Detailed here is one T cell receptor beta chain. Its antigen is as yet unknown. TCRdb reprocessed the 5' RACE reads via MiXCR and lists one record per CDR3 protein. The sample includes about 350,000 distinct CDR3 sequences, approximately 15% of them seen just once. The CDR3 has 13 amino acids. Trimming cost V 9 bases and J 4 bases, with 13 bases left between them. Germline loops: CDR1 SNHLY, CDR2 FYNNEI. The sample belongs to a study of T-cell memory formation after mild COVID-19. Study-wide background: Most TCR clusters belonged to a single donor.

Study-level points and caveats: Balance between CD4 and CD8 was seen in clones contracting day 15 to 85, and a CD4+ lean was seen in later expanders. Prior to infection, memory already included some responding clones, suggesting cross-reactive memory joined. Contracting CD8+ clones were enriched in EMRA, CD4+ mainly in CM and EM.

The sample comprised PBMCs or a T cell subset sorted from them (not recorded which). The chain employs TRBV2 and TRBJ2-1; a possible D gene is TRBD1 (6 bases). The clonotype originates from a man aged 18 to 29 who had mild COVID-19 (a few samples of this study predate the infection). Cell type and time point are not known. The CDR3 sequence: CASLRGEYNEQFF. The CDR3, as DNA: TGTGCCAGTCTCAGGGGCGAGTACAATGAGCAGTTCTTC.